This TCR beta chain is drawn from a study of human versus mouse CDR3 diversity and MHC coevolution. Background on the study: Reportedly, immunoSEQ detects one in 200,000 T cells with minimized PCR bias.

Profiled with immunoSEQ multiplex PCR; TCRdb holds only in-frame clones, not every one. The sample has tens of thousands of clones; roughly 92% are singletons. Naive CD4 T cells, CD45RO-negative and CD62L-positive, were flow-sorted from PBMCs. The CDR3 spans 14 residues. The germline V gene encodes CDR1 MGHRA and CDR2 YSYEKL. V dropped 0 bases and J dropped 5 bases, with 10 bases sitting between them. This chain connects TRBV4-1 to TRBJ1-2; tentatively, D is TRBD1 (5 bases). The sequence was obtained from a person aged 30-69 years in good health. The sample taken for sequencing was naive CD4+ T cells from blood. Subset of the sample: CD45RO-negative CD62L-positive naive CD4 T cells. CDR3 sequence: CASSQDRGGYGYTF. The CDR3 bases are TGCGCCAGCAGCCAAGATCGGGGGGGTTATGGCTACACCTTC.